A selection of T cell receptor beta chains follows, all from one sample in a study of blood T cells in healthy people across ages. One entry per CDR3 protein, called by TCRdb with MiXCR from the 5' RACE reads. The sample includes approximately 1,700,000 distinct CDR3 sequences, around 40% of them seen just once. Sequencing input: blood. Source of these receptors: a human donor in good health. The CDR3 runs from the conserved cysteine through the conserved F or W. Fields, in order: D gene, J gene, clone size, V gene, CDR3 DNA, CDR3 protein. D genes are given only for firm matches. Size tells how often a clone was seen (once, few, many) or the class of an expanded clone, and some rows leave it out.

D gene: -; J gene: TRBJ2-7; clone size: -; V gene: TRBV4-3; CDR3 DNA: TGCGCCAGCAGCCAAGAACTCCTTCTGGGATCCTCCTACGAGCAGTACTTC; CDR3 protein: CASSQELLLGSSYEQYF
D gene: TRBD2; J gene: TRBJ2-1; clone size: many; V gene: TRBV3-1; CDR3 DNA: TGTGCCAGCAGCCGGCTAGCGGGGGGATACAATGAGCAGTTCTTC; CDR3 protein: CASSRLAGGYNEQFF
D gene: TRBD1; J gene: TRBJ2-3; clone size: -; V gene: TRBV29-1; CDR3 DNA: TGCAGCGTCGTCCCGGGACAGGGGCGGACAGATACGCAGTATTTT; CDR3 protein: CSVVPGQGRTDTQYF
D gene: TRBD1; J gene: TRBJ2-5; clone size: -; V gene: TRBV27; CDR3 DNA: TGTGCCAGCAGTTTAAAGAGTCGGACAGGGTATGAGACCCAGTACTTC; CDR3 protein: CASSLKSRTGYETQYF
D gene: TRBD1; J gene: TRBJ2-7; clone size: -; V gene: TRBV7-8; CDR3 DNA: TGTGCCAGCAGCTTAGTAGGGACAGGGTGGCGCGAGCAGTACTTC; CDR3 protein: CASSLVGTGWREQYF
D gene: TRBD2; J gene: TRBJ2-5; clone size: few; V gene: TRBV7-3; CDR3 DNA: TGTGCCAGCAGCTACGGGGGGACCCAAGAGACCCAGTACTTC; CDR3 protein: CASSYGGTQETQYF
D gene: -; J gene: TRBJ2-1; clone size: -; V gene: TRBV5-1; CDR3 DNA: TGCGCCAGCACTCAAAGGGGGGACAGCTCCTACAATGAGCAGTTCTTC; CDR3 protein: CASTQRGDSSYNEQFF
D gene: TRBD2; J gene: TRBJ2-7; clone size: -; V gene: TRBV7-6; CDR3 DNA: TGTGCCGGCAGCTTAGCATATGGGACTATGGAAGAGCAGTACTTC; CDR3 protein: CAGSLAYGTMEEQYF
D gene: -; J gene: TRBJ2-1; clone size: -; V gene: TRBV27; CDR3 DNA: TGTGCCAGCAGTCGCTCGGGAGATGAGCAGTTCTTC; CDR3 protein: CASSRSGDEQFF
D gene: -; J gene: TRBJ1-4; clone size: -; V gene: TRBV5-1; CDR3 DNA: TGCGCCAGCAGCCTCAATCCCACAGGGATATATGAAAAACTGTTTTTT; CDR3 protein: CASSLNPTGIYEKLFF
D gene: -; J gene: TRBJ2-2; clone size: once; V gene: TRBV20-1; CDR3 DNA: TGCAGTGCCGAAAACCCCGGTCGTGGTACCGGGGGGCTGTTTTTT; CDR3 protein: CSAENPGRGTGGLFF
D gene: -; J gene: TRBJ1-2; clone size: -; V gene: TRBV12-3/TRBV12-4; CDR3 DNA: TGTGCCAGCAGCGGTGGACAGCGCCTTGGCTACACCTTC; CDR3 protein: CASSGGQRLGYTF
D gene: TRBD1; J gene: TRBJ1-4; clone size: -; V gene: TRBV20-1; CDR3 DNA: TGCAGTGCTAGTCAGCCAGGGACAGGCCGGGAAAAACTGTTTTTT; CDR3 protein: CSASQPGTGREKLFF
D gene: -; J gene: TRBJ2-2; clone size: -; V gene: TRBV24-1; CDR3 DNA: TGTGCCACCAGTGATTTGGGCTTCGATCGTGCCGGGGAGCTGTTTTTT; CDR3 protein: CATSDLGFDRAGELFF
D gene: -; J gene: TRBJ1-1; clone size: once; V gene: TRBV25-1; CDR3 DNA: TGTGCCAGCAGTGAACGAGGGGACGGGAACACTGAAGCTTTCTTT; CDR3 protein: CASSERGDGNTEAFF
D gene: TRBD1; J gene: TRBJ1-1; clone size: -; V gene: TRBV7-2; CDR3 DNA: TGTGCCAGCAGCGCCTTCAGACAGGGAAGAGTAGGGGACACTGAAGCTTTCTTT; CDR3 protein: CASSAFRQGRVGDTEAFF
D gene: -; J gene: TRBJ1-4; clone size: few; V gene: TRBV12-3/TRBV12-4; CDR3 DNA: TGTGCCAGCAGTTCAACAATACACAGGGAAACTAATGAAAAACTGTTTTTT; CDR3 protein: CASSSTIHRETNEKLFF
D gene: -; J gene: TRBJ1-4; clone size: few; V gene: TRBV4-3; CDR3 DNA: TGCGCCAGCAGCTCCCGAGTCCGGGGTCTACTCGGAGAAAAACTGTTTTTT; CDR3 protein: CASSSRVRGLLGEKLFF
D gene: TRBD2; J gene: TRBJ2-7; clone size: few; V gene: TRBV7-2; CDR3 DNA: TGTGCCAGCAGCTGGGGCGCTAGCGGGGGATCCGAGCAGTACTTC; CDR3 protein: CASSWGASGGSEQYF
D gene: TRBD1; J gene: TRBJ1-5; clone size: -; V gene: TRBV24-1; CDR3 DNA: TGTGCCACCAGCATGACAGGGGCCCATCAGCCCCAGCATTTT; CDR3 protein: CATSMTGAHQPQHF
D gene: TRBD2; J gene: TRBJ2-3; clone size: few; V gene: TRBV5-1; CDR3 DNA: TGCGCCAGCAGCTTGGGGCTAGCGGGGGGGGCCACAGATACGCAGTATTTT; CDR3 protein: CASSLGLAGGATDTQYF
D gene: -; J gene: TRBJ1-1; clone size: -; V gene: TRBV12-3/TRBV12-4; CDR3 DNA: TGTGCCAGCAGGAAATATCGAGATACTGAAGCTTTCTTT; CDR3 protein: CASRKYRDTEAFF
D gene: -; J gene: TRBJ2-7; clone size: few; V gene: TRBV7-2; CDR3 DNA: TGTGCCAGCAGCCCGACTCGAATAAGCTCCTACGAGCAGTACTTC; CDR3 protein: CASSPTRISSYEQYF
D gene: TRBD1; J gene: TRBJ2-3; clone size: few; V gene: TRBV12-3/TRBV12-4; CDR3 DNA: TGTGCCAGCAGTTCGGGACAGACTACCGCCACAGATACGCAGTATTTT; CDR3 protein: CASSSGQTTATDTQYF
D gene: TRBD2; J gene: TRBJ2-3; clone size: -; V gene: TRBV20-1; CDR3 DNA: TGCAGTGCTCAACTAGCGGGGTCAGCAGATATGCAGTATTTT; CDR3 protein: CSAQLAGSADMQYF
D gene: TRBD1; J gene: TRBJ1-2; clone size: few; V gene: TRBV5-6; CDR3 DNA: TGTGCCAGCAGCTTTGGACAGGGGTGGACGGGCTACACCTTC; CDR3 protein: CASSFGQGWTGYTF
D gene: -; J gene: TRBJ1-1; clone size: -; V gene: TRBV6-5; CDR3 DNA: TGTGCCAGCAGTTACCTAGCAGATACCAACACTGAAGCTTTCTTT; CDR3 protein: CASSYLADTNTEAFF
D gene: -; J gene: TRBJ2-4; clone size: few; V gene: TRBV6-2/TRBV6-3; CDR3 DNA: TGTGCCAGCAGTTATGTCGGGGTAGTTGGTAAAAACATTCAGTACTTC; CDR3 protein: CASSYVGVVGKNIQYF
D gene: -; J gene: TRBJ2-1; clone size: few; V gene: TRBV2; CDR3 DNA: TGTGCCAGCAGAGAGGACAGCAGACCCAATGAGCAGTTCTTC; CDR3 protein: CASREDSRPNEQFF
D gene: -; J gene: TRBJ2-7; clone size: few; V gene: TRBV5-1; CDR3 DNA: TGCGCCAGCAGCCCCCGGCCAGGGGAGTCCGAGCAGTACTTC; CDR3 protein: CASSPRPGESEQYF
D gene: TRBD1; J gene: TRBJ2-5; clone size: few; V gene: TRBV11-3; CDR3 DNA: TGTGCCAGCAGGAAGGGACAGTGGCAAGAGACCCAGTACTTC; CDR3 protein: CASRKGQWQETQYF
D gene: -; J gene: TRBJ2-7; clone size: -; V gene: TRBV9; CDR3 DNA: TGTGCCAGCAGCGTAGAGGGTCAGGATTACTACGAGCAGTACTTC; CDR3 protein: CASSVEGQDYYEQYF
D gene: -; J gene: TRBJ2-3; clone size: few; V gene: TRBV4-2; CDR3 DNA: TGTGCCAGCAGCCAAGAAATCCTAGTGGCAGATACGCAGTATTTT; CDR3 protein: CASSQEILVADTQYF
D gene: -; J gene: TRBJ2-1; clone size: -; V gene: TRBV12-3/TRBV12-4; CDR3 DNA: TGTGCCAGCAGCAACCTTACCGGGGGGCAGGGTAATTCAAATGAGCAGTTCTTC; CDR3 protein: CASSNLTGGQGNSNEQFF
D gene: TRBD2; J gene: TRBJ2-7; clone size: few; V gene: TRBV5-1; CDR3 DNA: TGCGCCAGCAGCTCGGGACTACCAAACTCCTACGAGCAGTACTTC; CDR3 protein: CASSSGLPNSYEQYF
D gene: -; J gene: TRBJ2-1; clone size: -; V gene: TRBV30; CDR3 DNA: TGTGCCTGGAGTAGACTAGTAGGCAATGAGCAGTTCTTC; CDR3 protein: CAWSRLVGNEQFF
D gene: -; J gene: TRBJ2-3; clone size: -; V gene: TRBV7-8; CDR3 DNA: TGTGCCAGCAGCTTGGGCCGAGGGTTCCCCACAGATACGCAGTATTTT; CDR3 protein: CASSLGRGFPTDTQYF
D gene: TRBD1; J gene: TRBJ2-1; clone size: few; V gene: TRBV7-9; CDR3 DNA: TGTGCCAGCAGCCCGGGACAGGGTTTCTCCTACAATGAGCAGTTCTTC; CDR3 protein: CASSPGQGFSYNEQFF
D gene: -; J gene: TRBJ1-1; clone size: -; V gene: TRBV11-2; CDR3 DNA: TGTGCCAGCAGCTCCGGCCCAACCGGGACTGAAGCTTTCTTT; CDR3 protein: CASSSGPTGTEAFF
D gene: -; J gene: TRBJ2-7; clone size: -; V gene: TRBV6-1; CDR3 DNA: TGTGCCAGCGGAACAGGATCAAGGTCCTACGAGCAGTACTTC; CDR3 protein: CASGTGSRSYEQYF
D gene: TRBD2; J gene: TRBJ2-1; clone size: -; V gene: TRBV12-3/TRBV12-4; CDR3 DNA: TGTGCCAGCAGCCAACTAGCGGGGGGTAAAAATGAGCAGTTCTTC; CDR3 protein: CASSQLAGGKNEQFF
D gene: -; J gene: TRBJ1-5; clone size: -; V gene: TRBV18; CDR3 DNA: TGTGCCAGCTCACCCGGGACGCAGCCCCAGCATTTT; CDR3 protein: CASSPGTQPQHF
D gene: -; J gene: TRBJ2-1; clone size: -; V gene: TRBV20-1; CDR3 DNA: TGCAGTGCCTTAGACTACGTTACGAATGAGCAGTTCTTC; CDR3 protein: CSALDYVTNEQFF
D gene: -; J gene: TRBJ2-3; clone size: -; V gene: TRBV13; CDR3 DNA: TGTGCCAGCAGCTTAGCCAGGGACGGAGATACGCAGTATTTT; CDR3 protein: CASSLARDGDTQYF
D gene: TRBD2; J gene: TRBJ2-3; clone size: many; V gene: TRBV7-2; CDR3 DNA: TGTGCCAGCAGCCGGACTAGCGGGGTTGGAGATACGCAGTATTTT; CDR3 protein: CASSRTSGVGDTQYF
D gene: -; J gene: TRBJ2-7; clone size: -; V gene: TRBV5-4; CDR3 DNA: TGTGCCAGCGCATTAGGGGCAGGATCCTACGAGCAGTACTTC; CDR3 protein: CASALGAGSYEQYF
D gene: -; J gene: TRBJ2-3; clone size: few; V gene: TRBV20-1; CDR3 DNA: TGCAGTGCTAGAGATGGGGGGTCGAATACAGATACGCAGTATTTT; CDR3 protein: CSARDGGSNTDTQYF
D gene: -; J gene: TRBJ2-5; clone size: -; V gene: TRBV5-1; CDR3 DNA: TGCGCCAGCCTCCTAACCGCCCTAGGGGGGACCCAGTACTTC; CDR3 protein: CASLLTALGGTQYF
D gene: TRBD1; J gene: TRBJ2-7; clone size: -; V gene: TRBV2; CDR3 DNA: TGTGCCAGCAGTGTCCGGGACAGGGGGCCGGGTGAGCAGTACTTC; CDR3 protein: CASSVRDRGPGEQYF